This passage covers 28 T cell receptor beta chains from one sample sequenced in a study of shared clonotypes between healthy human individuals. As defined, naive CD8 cells were CD45RO-negative and positively selected for CCR7, with terminally differentiated effector memory CD45RA+ cells excluded. Sequenced by immunoSEQ multiplex PCR; TCRdb stores in-frame clones only, minus some. The table has around 1,900,000 clones, 93% seen once. The sample taken for sequencing was naive CD8+ T cells from PBMCs. Source of these receptors: a man in his late teens or twenties in good health. Some clones in this sample may be carry-over from other donors' samples.

The chain is built from TRBV6-5 and TRBJ2-1; perhaps TRBD1 as D (6 bases). The CDR3 has 15 residues. CDR1 and CDR2 (germline): MNHEY, SVGAGI. V was trimmed by 5 bases and J by 7 bases, leaving 18 bases between them. The CDR3 bases are TGTGCCAGCAGTACGGGGAACAGGGTCGTAAATGAGCAGTTCTTC. It translates to CASSTGNRVVNEQFF.

The CDR3 region is CASSSPLTGRYF. CDR3 coding DNA: TGTGCCAGCAGCTCCCCCCTGACCGGTCGGTACTTC. V usage is TRBV11-2 and J usage is TRBJ2-7; no clear D. CDR3 length: 12 amino acids. The germline V gene encodes CDR1 SGHAT and CDR2 FQNNGV. V dropped 4 bases and J dropped 12 bases, with 16 bases sitting between them.

The chain joins TRBV7-3 to TRBJ2-3; 8 nucleotides align to TRBD2. The CDR3 has 16 amino acids. Germline CDR1 SGHTA, CDR2 FQGTGA. V trimming: 1 base; J trimming: 4 bases; junction bases outside the gene matches: 7. The CDR3 region has the DNA TGTGCCAGCAGCTTAATAGGCCCGGGAGGGGCAGATACGCAGTATTTT. Its protein is CASSLIGPGGADTQYF. The full variable domain, its missing parts supplied by reference TRBV7-3 and TRBJ2-3, is GAGVSQTPSNKVTEKGKYVELRCDPISGHTALYWYRQSLGQGPEFLIYFQGTGAADDSGLPNDRFFAVRPEGSVSTLKIQRTERGDSAVYLCASSLIGPGGADTQYFGPGTRLTVL.

The chain carries TRBV27 and TRBJ2-7, with D possibly TRBD2 on 6 matching bases. Between the trimmed V and J ends, which lost 8 bases and 9 bases, there was a span of 17 bases. The germline CDR1 and CDR2 sequences are MNHEY and SMNVEV (reference sequence). The CDR3 length is 12 residues. CDR3 in amino acids: CASRQWGEGQYF. The CDR3 bases are TGTGCCAGCCGACAATGGGGGGAAGGGCAGTACTTC.

The chain has TRBV19 and TRBJ2-7; TRBD1 agrees at 9 bases. The germline V gene encodes CDR1 LNHDA and CDR2 SQIVND (reference sequence). V shed 4 bases and J 5 bases; nucleotides not matched to a gene: 3. The CDR3 spans 13 residues. CDR3 amino acids: CASSTDRGNEQYF. Written as DNA, the CDR3 is TGTGCCAGTAGTACGGACAGGGGAAACGAGCAGTACTTC.

On this clone itself: In the same sample, other DNA sequences code for this CDR3. V and J are TRBV27 and TRBJ2-7, with 11 bases identical to TRBD2. The CDR3 has 14 residues. Per the germline V gene, CDR1 is MNHEY and CDR2 is SMNVEV (reference sequence). The J segment lost 3 bases and the V segment lost 8 bases, leaving 6 bases of the junction unmatched. The CDR3 nucleotides read TGTGCCAGCTCCGGGACTAGCGGAATCTACGAGCAGTACTTC. Protein: CASSGTSGIYEQYF.

The genes are TRBV6-5 and TRBJ2-2; 7 bases are a match to TRBD1. Unmatched junction bases numbered 8, after V lost 7 bases and J lost 3 bases. The CDR3 consists of 15 residues. Germline V gives CDR1 MNHEY, CDR2 SVGAGI. CDR3 protein: CASNQQGWDTGELFF. CDR3 coding DNA: TGTGCCAGCAACCAACAGGGGTGGGACACCGGGGAGCTGTTTTTT.

The chain is built from TRBV4-3 and TRBJ2-7; possible D gene TRBD1, 6 bases. This CDR3 comprises 16 residues. Germline assignment: CDR1 LGHNA and CDR2 YSLEER. Trimming cost V 0 bases and J 2 bases, with 14 bases left between them. In DNA, the CDR3 is TGCGCCAGCAGCCAAGATGTTTACAGGGACACCTACGAGCAGTACTTC. Its protein product is CASSQDVYRDTYEQYF.

This chain links TRBV27 with TRBJ2-7; D may be TRBD1 (5 bases). The V gene's germline CDR1 is MNHEY and CDR2 SMNVEV (reference sequence). The CDR3 has 15 amino acids. V was clipped by 5 bases and J by 2 bases, with 16 bases between them. The CDR3 DNA reads as TGTGCCAGCAGTACTCCGAAGGGGAACCCCTACGAGCAGTACTTC. Residues: CASSTPKGNPYEQYF.

The chain recombines TRBV7-3 with TRBJ2-3, with 9 bases fitting TRBD2. V lost 3 bases and J lost 3; bases outside the gene matches: 4. The CDR3 is 15 residues long. The germline CDR1 and CDR2 sequences are SGHTA and FQGTGA. For the CDR3, the DNA is TGTGCCAGCAGCTTTCTAGCGGGATTAACAGATACGCAGTATTTT. The encoded protein is CASSFLAGLTDTQYF.

CDR3 nucleotides: TGTGCCAGCAGCTTAGACCCTTCGAGCTCCTACAATGAGCAGTTCTTC. It is translated as CASSLDPSSSYNEQFF. This sequence joins TRBV7-6 and TRBJ2-1; D is unclear. Germline CDR1 reads SGHVS; CDR2 reads FNYEAQ. CDR3 length: 16 amino acids. V was pared by 1 base and J by 0 bases, with 10 bases between. The full variable domain, in which reference TRBV7-6 and TRBJ2-1 provide the parts outside the CDR3, is GAGVSQSPRYKVTKRGQDVALRCDPISGHVSLYWYRQALGQGPEFLTYFNYEAQQDKSGLPNDRFSAERPEGSISTLTIQRTEQRDSAMYRCASSLDPSSSYNEQFFGPGTRLTVL.

This chain connects TRBV7-9 to TRBJ2-5, with no clear D. CDR3 length equals 14 residues. V was cut by 5 bases and J by 2 bases, with 12 bases left in between. Germline values: CDR1 SEHNR, CDR2 FQNEAQ (reference sequence). CDR3: CASSLLEPQETQYF. The CDR3 DNA is TGTGCCAGCAGCCTGTTAGAGCCACAAGAGACCCAGTACTTC.

The chain combines TRBV18 with TRBJ2-7, with D possibly being TRBD2 (5 bases). The CDR3 has 17 amino acids. Trimming removed 3 bases at V and 2 bases at J, with 20 bases between. Germline values: CDR1 KGHSH, CDR2 LQKENI. The CDR3 spells CASSPEEGGPFTYEQYF. CDR3 nucleotides: TGTGCCAGCTCACCTGAAGAGGGCGGGCCTTTTACCTACGAGCAGTACTTC.

This chain joins TRBV6-1 and TRBJ2-3, with TRBD2 matching over 10 bases. After removal of 2 bases from V and 0 bases from J, the junction contained 5 bases not matched to a gene. The CDR3 length is 17 residues. CDR1 MNHNS and CDR2 SASEGT come from the germline V gene. The CDR3 bases are TGTGCCAGCAGTGAATCGCCTAGCGGGGGTAGCACAGATACGCAGTATTTT. Translated, it gives CASSESPSGGSTDTQYF.

V gene TRBV5-8 combines with J gene TRBJ2-1, with D possibly being TRBD1 (6 bases). The germline V and J ends were trimmed by 3 bases and 5 bases, with 6 bases remaining between them. The length of the CDR3 is 12 residues. CDR1 is SGHTS and CDR2 is YDEGEE in the germline V gene. CDR3 in amino acids: CASSWDNNEQFF. CDR3 in DNA: TGTGCCAGCAGCTGGGACAACAATGAGCAGTTCTTC.

V gene TRBV5-1 combines with J gene TRBJ2-1, with TRBD1 as a possible D gene (6 bases). The CDR3 extends over 18 amino acids. CDR1 SGHRS and CDR2 YFSETQ come from the germline V gene. Trimming shortened V by 4 bases and J by 10 bases, and 30 bases separated the two germline ends. Here the CDR3 DNA reads TGCGCCAGCAGCCGACTCCTCCGGGACACGCCGACTAACTCAGAGCAGTTCTTC. This gives the protein CASSRLLRDTPTNSEQFF. Variable domain in full (rest from reference TRBV5-1 and TRBJ2-1): KAGVTQTPRYLIKTRGQQVTLSCSPISGHRSVSWYQQTPGQGLQFLFEYFSETQRNKGNFPGRFSGRQFSNSRSEMNVSTLELGDSALYLCASSRLLRDTPTNSEQFFGPGTRLTVL.

J is TRBJ2-7 and V is TRBV5-1; possibly TRBD2 for D (6 bases). This CDR3 contains 15 residues. With 0 bases removed from V and 2 bases from J, the gap between germline ends came to 12 bases. CDR1 is SGHRS, CDR2 YFSETQ, per germline. This CDR3 reads CASSLAREIPYEQYF. The CDR3 bases are TGCGCCAGCAGCTTGGCTCGGGAGATCCCCTACGAGCAGTACTTC.

This chain links TRBV27 with TRBJ1-2; D is possibly TRBD1 (6 bases). The V and J ends lost 7 bases and 0 bases respectively, with 18 bases between them. The CDR3 has 16 amino acids. Germline CDR1 reads MNHEY; CDR2 reads SMNVEV (reference sequence). For the CDR3, the DNA is TGTGCCAGCACACGAAGGGGGGGCATCCCTAACTATGGCTACACCTTC. As protein: CASTRRGGIPNYGYTF.

The chain employs TRBV15 and TRBJ2-5; 16 bases map to TRBD2. Trimming cost V 4 bases and J 1 base; bases outside gene matches: 6. Germline V CDR1 and CDR2: LNHNV, YYDKDF (reference sequence). The CDR3 has 18 amino acids. Written as DNA, the CDR3 is TGTGCCACCAGCACCGGGACTAGCGGGAGGGGGGTCCAAGAGACCCAGTACTTC. This codes for CATSTGTSGRGVQETQYF.

This rearrangement joins TRBV7-3 to TRBJ2-3; possible D gene TRBD2, 5 bases. CDR3 length equals 15 residues. The V gene's germline CDR1 is SGHTA and CDR2 FQGTGA. With 2 bases removed from V and 0 bases from J, the gap between germline ends came to 9 bases. The CDR3 reads CASSLEAASTDTQYF. For the CDR3, the DNA is TGTGCCAGCAGCTTAGAAGCGGCTAGCACAGATACGCAGTATTTT.

The chain employs TRBV7-9 and TRBJ2-7, with a tentative D call TRBD1 (5 bases). Germline assignment: CDR1 SEHNR and CDR2 FQNEAQ (reference sequence). CDR3 length: 17 residues. V lost 5 bases and J lost 1, with 21 bases in between. The DNA of the CDR3 is TGTGCCAGCAGCGAACCCAACGACAGCTACACTTCCTACGAGCAGTACTTC. Translation gives CASSEPNDSYTSYEQYF.

The genes are TRBV11-2 and TRBJ2-3; possibly TRBD2 for D (6 bases). The V gene lost 5 bases and the J gene lost 4 bases, with 10 bases spanning the gap. The CDR3 consists of 13 residues. Germline values: CDR1 SGHAT, CDR2 FQNNGV. In DNA form, the CDR3 reads TGTGCCAGCAGCCTCGGCGGGGCAGATACGCAGTATTTT. This sequence encodes CASSLGGADTQYF. The full variable domain, with the rest looked up from reference TRBV11-2 and TRBJ2-3, is EAGVAQSPRYKIIEKRQSVAFWCNPISGHATLYWYQQILGQGPKLLIQFQNNGVVDDSQLPKDRFSAERLKGVDSTLKIQPAKLEDSAVYLCASSLGGADTQYFGPGTRLTVL.

The gene calls are TRBV5-6 and TRBJ2-7, with D unclear. CDR1 is SGHDT, CDR2 YYEEEE, per germline. The length of the CDR3 is 14 residues. Trimming took 1 base from V and 2 from J, leaving 10 bases between them. For the CDR3, the DNA is TGTGCCAGCAGCTTGAGAGGACGGACCTACGAGCAGTACTTC. Translation gives CASSLRGRTYEQYF.

The chain combines TRBV7-9 with TRBJ1-2; TRBD1 is a possible D gene (5 bases). V dropped 6 bases and J dropped 2 bases, with 19 bases sitting between them. Germline V gives CDR1 SEHNR, CDR2 FQNEAQ (reference sequence). This CDR3 region has 16 residues. In nucleotides, the CDR3 is TGTGCCAGCAGTTCCGGCTCAGGGATGGGGAACTATGGCTACACCTTC. Amino acids: CASSSGSGMGNYGYTF. The whole variable domain, remainder taken from reference TRBV7-9 and TRBJ1-2, is DTGVSQNPRHKITKRGQNVTFRCDPISEHNRLYWYRQTLGQGPEFLTYFQNEAQLEKSRLLSDRFSAERPKGSFSTLEIQRTEQGDSAMYLCASSSGSGMGNYGYTFGSGTRLTVV.

The rearrangement links TRBV5-4 to TRBJ2-1, with TRBD2 matching over 7 bases. Germline lookup yields CDR1 SGHNT and CDR2 YYREEE (reference sequence). V dropped 2 bases and J dropped 8; count of bases not matched to a gene: 10. The CDR3 runs 15 residues. CDR3 amino acids: CASSLRRELGDEQFF. The CDR3 nucleotides are TGTGCCAGCAGCTTACGGCGGGAGCTCGGGGATGAGCAGTTCTTC.

A remark on this clone: Other nucleotide sequences in the sample specify the same CDR3. V usage is TRBV27 and J usage is TRBJ2-7, with 9 bases lining up with TRBD1. This CDR3 has 13 residues. Germline CDR1 MNHEY, CDR2 SMNVEV (reference sequence). V shed 5 bases and J 4 bases; nucleotides not matched to a gene: 3. The CDR3 loop is CASSIGTGYEQYF. Here the CDR3 DNA reads TGTGCCAGCAGTATCGGGACAGGGTACGAGCAGTACTTC.

The sample holds one count of this clone. The genes are TRBV5-4 and TRBJ2-5; the D gene is possibly TRBD2 (6 bases). The J call may not be correct, given that the DNA end is closer to TRBJ2-7. Germline V gene lookup returns CDR1 SGHNT and CDR2 YYREEE (reference sequence). The CDR3 is made up of 15 amino acids. For the CDR3, the DNA is TGTGCCAGCAGCCGCGTAGCGGATTACTCCTACGAGCAGTACTTC. Translation gives CASSRVADYSYEQYF.

V usage is TRBV6-5 and J usage is TRBJ2-7; D call uncertain. Trimming shortened V by 2 bases and J by 3 bases, and 11 bases separated the two germline ends. The CDR3 is made up of 14 amino acids. The germline CDR1 and CDR2 sequences are MNHEY and SVGAGI. CDR3 sequence reads: CASSYEESLYEQYF. The CDR3 nucleotides read TGTGCCAGCAGTTACGAGGAGTCACTCTACGAGCAGTACTTC.